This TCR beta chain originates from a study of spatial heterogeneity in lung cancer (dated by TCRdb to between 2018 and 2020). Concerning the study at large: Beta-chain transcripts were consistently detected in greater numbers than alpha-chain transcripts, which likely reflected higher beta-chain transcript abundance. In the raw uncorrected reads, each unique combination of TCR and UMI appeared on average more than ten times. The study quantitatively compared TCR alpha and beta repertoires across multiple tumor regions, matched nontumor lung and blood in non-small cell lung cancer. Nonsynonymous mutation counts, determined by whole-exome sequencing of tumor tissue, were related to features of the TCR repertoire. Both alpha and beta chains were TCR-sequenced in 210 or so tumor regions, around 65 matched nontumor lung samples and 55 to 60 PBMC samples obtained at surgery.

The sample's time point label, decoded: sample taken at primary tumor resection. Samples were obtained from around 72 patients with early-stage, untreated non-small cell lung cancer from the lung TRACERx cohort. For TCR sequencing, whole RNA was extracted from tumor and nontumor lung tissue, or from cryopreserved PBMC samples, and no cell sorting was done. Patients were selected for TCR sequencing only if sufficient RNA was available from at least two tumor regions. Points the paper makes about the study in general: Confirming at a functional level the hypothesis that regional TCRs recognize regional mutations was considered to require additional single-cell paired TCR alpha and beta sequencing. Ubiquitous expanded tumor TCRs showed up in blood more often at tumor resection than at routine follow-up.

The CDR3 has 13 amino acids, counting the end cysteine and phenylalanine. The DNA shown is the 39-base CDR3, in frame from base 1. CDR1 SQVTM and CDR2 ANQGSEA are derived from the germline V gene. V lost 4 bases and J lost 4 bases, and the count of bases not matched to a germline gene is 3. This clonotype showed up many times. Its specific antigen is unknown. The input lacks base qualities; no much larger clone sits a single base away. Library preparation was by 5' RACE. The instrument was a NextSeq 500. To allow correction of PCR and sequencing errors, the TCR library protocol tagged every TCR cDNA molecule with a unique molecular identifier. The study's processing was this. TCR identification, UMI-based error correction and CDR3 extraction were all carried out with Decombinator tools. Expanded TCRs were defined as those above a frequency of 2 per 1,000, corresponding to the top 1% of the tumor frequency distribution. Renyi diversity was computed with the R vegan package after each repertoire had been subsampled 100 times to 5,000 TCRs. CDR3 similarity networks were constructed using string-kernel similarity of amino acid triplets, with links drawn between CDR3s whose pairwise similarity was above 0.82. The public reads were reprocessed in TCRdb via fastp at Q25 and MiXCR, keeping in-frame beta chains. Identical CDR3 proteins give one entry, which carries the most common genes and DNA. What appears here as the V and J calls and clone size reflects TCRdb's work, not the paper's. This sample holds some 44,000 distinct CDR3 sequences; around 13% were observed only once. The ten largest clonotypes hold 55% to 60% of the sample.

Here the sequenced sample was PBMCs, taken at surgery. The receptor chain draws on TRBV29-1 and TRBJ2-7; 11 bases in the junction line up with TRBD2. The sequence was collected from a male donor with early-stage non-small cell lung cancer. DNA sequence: TGCAGCGTTGTAGCGGGAGGGCCGTACGAGCAGTACTTC. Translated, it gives CSVVAGGPYEQYF.